The next 14 T cell receptor beta chains were all read from a single sample in a study of CD4 T cells in relation to SARS-CoV-2 and coronaviruses (dated by TCRdb to the early 2020s). CD4+ T cells from unexposed donors were collected before the COVID-19 pandemic (2011-2018). The library was made by the immunoSEQ multiplex PCR assay. TCRdb mirrors the immuneACCESS table, restricted to in-frame sequences. Some clones are absent from its copies; in checked studies, under half trace to an unresolved V gene, and the reason for the others is unknown. Within this sample are approximately 70,000 clones, with about 92% of them counted one time only. The ten largest clones add up to around 0.25% of the sample. The sequenced material came from naive CD4+ T cells from PBMCs. The sample's cell subset or site, from its label and the paper: naive CD4+ T cells isolated by negative enrichment. Source of these receptors: a human donor in good health.

This sequence joins TRBV7-9 and TRBJ1-1, with TRBD1 matching 8 bases. Trimming cost V 2 bases and J 0 bases; bases outside gene matches: 2. Looked up from germline, CDR1 is SEHNR and CDR2 is FQNEAQ (reference sequence). The CDR3 consists of 15 residues. The CDR3 is CASSLQGAMNTEAFF. In DNA, the CDR3 is TGTGCCAGCAGCTTACAGGGGGCGATGAACACTGAAGCTTTCTTT.

The rearrangement links TRBV3-1 (or the pseudogene TRBV3-2) to TRBJ2-3; TRBD2 aligns across 9 bases. V lost 11 bases and J lost 4; bases outside the gene matches: 13. This CDR3 is built from 15 residues. Germline assignment: CDR1 LGHDT and CDR2 YNNKEL (reference sequence). The CDR3 loop is CALIQAGGNPDTQYF. The CDR3 coding sequence is TGTGCCTTAATTCAAGCGGGGGGAAACCCAGATACGCAGTATTTT.

The rearrangement links TRBV6-5 to TRBJ2-3; D remains unclear. The germline V and J ends were trimmed by 7 bases and 3 bases, with 14 bases remaining between them. The CDR3 has 14 amino acids. CDR1 is MNHEY and CDR2 is SVGAGI in the germline V gene. In nucleotides, the CDR3 is TGTGCCAGCACTCGACCCCCTTGGACAGATACGCAGTATTTT. Translating it yields CASTRPPWTDTQYF.

Regarding this clone: Mismatch with germline at one junction end may stem from a read error. The chain is built from TRBV10-1 and TRBJ2-7, with 9 bases aligning to TRBD2. Germline CDR1 reads WNHNN; CDR2 reads SYGVQD (reference sequence). The CDR3 loop spans 15 amino acids. CDR3 residues: CASKGWREGSHEQYF. The CDR3 coding sequence is TGCGCCAGCAAGGGGTGGCGGGAGGGCTCCCACGAGCAGTACTTC.

The chain has TRBV28 and TRBJ1-2, with TRBD1 matching over 8 bases. In germline, CDR1 is MDHEN, CDR2 SYDVKM. The length of the CDR3 is 17 residues. V lost 5 bases, J lost 3 bases, and 14 bases stayed unmatched. CDR3 nucleotides: TGTGCCAGCAGTAAGTCCCTGAACAGGGGGTTGGACTATGGCTACACCTTC. This encodes CASSKSLNRGLDYGYTF.

This clone has just one count. This chain links TRBV24-1 with TRBJ2-3; the D call may be TRBD1 or TRBD2 (6 bases each). Germline lookup yields CDR1 KGHDR and CDR2 SFDVKD. V was clipped by 1 base and J by 1 base, with 8 bases between them. There are 15 residues in the CDR3. The CDR3 DNA reads TGTGCCACCAGTGATTTTGGGGGGCGCACAGATACGCAGTATTTT. Encoded protein: CATSDFGGRTDTQYF.

The V and J genes are TRBV19 and TRBJ2-4; weak D call: TRBD1 (6 bases). V dropped 2 bases and J dropped 1 base, with 12 bases sitting between them. In germline, CDR1 is LNHDA, CDR2 SQIVND (reference sequence). The CDR3 runs 16 residues. Here the CDR3 DNA reads TGTGCCAGTAGTATATTTACAGGGTCGGCCAAAAACATTCAGTACTTC. Protein sequence: CASSIFTGSAKNIQYF.

The chain combines TRBV7-8 with TRBJ1-3, with D perhaps matching TRBD1 (5 bases). Looked up from germline, CDR1 is SGHVS and CDR2 is FQNEAQ. The germline V and J ends were trimmed by 3 bases and 1 base, with 13 bases remaining between them. This CDR3 spans 16 amino acids. The CDR3, as DNA: TGTGCCAGCAGCTTGGGGCCTGGGGGTTCTGGAAACACCATATATTTT. This translates into CASSLGPGGSGNTIYF.

The chain couples TRBV7-9 to TRBJ2-7; 8 bases fit TRBD2. Germline assignment: CDR1 SEHNR and CDR2 FQNEAQ (reference sequence). The CDR3 runs to 16 residues. The J segment lost 3 bases and the V segment lost 5 bases, leaving 12 bases of the junction unmatched. The CDR3 DNA reads TGTGCCAGCAGCCTAGGGGGGTTAGCGGGACGCTACGAGCAGTACTTC. Protein: CASSLGGLAGRYEQYF.

The chain carries TRBV5-4 and TRBJ2-2; D perhaps matches TRBD1 (5 bases). Trimming pared 4 bases from V and 0 bases from J, leaving 13 bases between. The CDR3 length is 16 residues. Per the germline V gene, CDR1 is SGHNT and CDR2 is YYREEE (reference sequence). The CDR3 spells CASSGRTSANTGELFF. For the CDR3, the DNA is TGTGCCAGCAGCGGAAGGACATCCGCGAACACCGGGGAGCTGTTTTTT.

The genes are TRBV6-6 and TRBJ1-4; no definite D call. Per germline, CDR1 MNHNY and CDR2 SVGAGI (reference sequence). The V end was cut by 2 bases, the J end by 1 base, with 5 bases between. The CDR3 sequence is 14 residues long. CDR3 sequence reads: CASSYRQTNEKLFF. CDR3 coding DNA: TGTGCCAGCAGTTACCGACAAACTAATGAAAAACTGTTTTTT.

The CDR3 protein is CASSQDTGDTGELFF. In DNA, the CDR3 is TGCGCCAGCAGCCAGGATACAGGGGACACCGGGGAGCTGTTTTTT. The chain has TRBV5-1 and TRBJ2-2; 7 bases align to TRBD1. This CDR3 is built from 15 residues. V shed 4 bases, J shed 3 bases, and the junction held 6 bases outside the gene matches. Germline assignment: CDR1 SGHRS and CDR2 YFSETQ.

This chain connects TRBV4-3 to TRBJ2-2; 9 positions match TRBD1. V lost 1 base and J lost 3; bases outside the gene matches: 3. The CDR3 has 16 amino acids. CDR1 is LGHNA, CDR2 YSLEER, per germline. The DNA of the CDR3 is TGCGCCAGCAGCCAAGGACAGGGGGTTTACACCGGGGAGCTGTTTTTT. This codes for CASSQGQGVYTGELFF.

This clone was observed once. V and J are TRBV18 and TRBJ2-1, with D unclear. CDR3 length: 11 amino acids. Germline CDR1 and CDR2: KGHSH and LQKENI. Trimming pared 3 bases from V and 10 bases from J, leaving 7 bases between. CDR3 sequence reads: CASSPTWEQFF. Written as DNA, the CDR3 is TGTGCCAGCTCACCTACCTGGGAGCAGTTCTTC. Using reference TRBV18 and TRBJ2-1 for the parts outside the CDR3, the full variable domain is NAGVMQNPRHLVRRRGQEARLRCSPMKGHSHVYWYRQLPEEGLKFMVYLQKENIIDESGMPKERFSAEFPKEGPSILRIQQVVRGDSAAYFCASSPTWEQFFGPGTRLTVL.